The 18 T cell receptor beta chains in this list originate from one sample, sequenced in a study of regulatory T cells in long-lasting Graves disease (dated by TCRdb to the early 2020s). Library generation was performed with multiplex PCR. Instrument used: Illumina HiSeq 4000. TCR beta libraries were built with iRepertoire HTBI primers and Arm-PCR amplification of CDR3 regions. In TCRdb, the public reads were trimmed at Q25 with fastp and aligned with MiXCR, with productive beta chains retained. Entries that share a CDR3 protein sequence are merged under the most common genes and DNA. Recorded for this sample are 390,000 or so distinct CDR3 sequences; roughly 20% of them occurred a single time. The ten most abundant clones make up approximately 30% of the sample. This specimen's time point label, interpreted: persistent/refractory GD, antithyroid drugs over 5 years with positive TRAb. For both TCR sequencing and RNA sequencing, RNA was extracted from PBMCs in TRIzol.

Here the sequenced sample was peripheral blood mononuclear cells (PBMCs), taken when the disease was refractory, from a patient treated with antithyroid drugs. The receptors derive from a woman in her 40s with Graves disease. Donor details come from another sample of the same person, matched by shared clones.

The chain couples TRBV28 to TRBJ2-1; D may be TRBD2 (6 bases). CDR1 MDHEN and CDR2 SYDVKM come from the germline V gene. Trimming left V 4 bases short and J 5 bases short, with 15 bases between. This CDR3 comprises 15 residues. The CDR3 is CASSSPGVGHNEQFF. The CDR3 region has the DNA TGTGCCAGCAGTTCCCCGGGAGTCGGCCACAATGAGCAGTTCTTC.

This chain uses TRBV14 with TRBJ1-1, with D tentatively TRBD1 (5 bases). CDR1 and CDR2 from the germline V gene are SGHDN and FVKESK. The CDR3 is made up of 16 amino acids. Trimming took 2 bases from V and 5 from J, leaving 18 bases between them. In nucleotides, the CDR3 is TGTGCCAGCAGCCAATTTACCGGCCAGGGAGATACTGAAGCTTTCTTT. It encodes CASSQFTGQGDTEAFF.

The chain is built from TRBV2 and TRBJ1-6, with 7 bases aligning to TRBD1. The germline V gene has CDR1 SNHLY and CDR2 FYNNEI. The CDR3 is 18 residues long. V lost 3 bases, J lost 3 bases, and 11 bases stayed unmatched. The CDR3 loop reads CASSDRILAGGYNSPLHF. The CDR3 nucleotides read TGTGCCAGCAGTGATCGGATTCTGGCAGGGGGCTATAATTCACCCCTCCACTTT.

The J gene is TRBJ1-2, the V gene TRBV14; possibly TRBD1 for D (5 bases). V gave up 0 bases and J gave up 7 bases, with 12 bases separating them. Germline values: CDR1 SGHDN, CDR2 FVKESK. The CDR3 sequence is 14 residues long. Here the CDR3 DNA reads TGTGCCAGCAGCCAAGATCACAGGAGGGGTGGCTACACCTTC. Its translation: CASSQDHRRGGYTF.

The chain couples TRBV27 to TRBJ2-7; TRBD2 matches 13 bases. Germline V gives CDR1 MNHEY, CDR2 SMNVEV (reference sequence). J lost 0 bases, V lost 2 bases, and 10 bases had no gene match. This CDR3 has 19 residues. CDR3 nucleotides: TGTGCCAGCAGTTTAAGTGGACTAGCGGGAGCCCGACTCTCCTACGAGCAGTACTTC. Translated: CASSLSGLAGARLSYEQYF.

A note on this clonotype: A read error may explain this, as a much larger clone is one base away. This chain joins TRBV12-3 or TRBV12-4 and TRBJ1-1; no definite D call. This CDR3 has 12 amino acids. Trimming shortened V by 8 bases and J by 5 bases, and 12 bases separated the two germline ends. CDR3 residues: CASFKESTEAFF. Written as DNA, the CDR3 is TGTGCCAGCTTTAAAGAGAGTACTGAAGCTTTCTTT.

This clonotype was observed a few times. The chain employs TRBV12-3 or TRBV12-4 and TRBJ2-5; D call uncertain. This CDR3 spans 13 amino acids. The V gene lost 5 bases and the J gene lost 2 bases, with 9 bases spanning the gap. The CDR3 DNA is TGTGCCAGCAGTAGGGATTTACAAGAGACCCAGTACTTC. This codes for CASSRDLQETQYF.

The rearrangement links TRBV19 to TRBJ2-1, with D unresolved. This CDR3 contains 11 residues. Trimming shortened V by 3 bases and J by 10 bases, and 7 bases separated the two germline ends. Germline CDR1 reads LNHDA; CDR2 reads SQIVND (reference sequence). The CDR3 here is CASSIPGEQFF. The CDR3 nucleotides read TGTGCCAGTAGTATCCCTGGGGAGCAGTTCTTC.

This clonotype has ten or more counts. The chain recombines TRBV20-1 with TRBJ2-7, with 9 nucleotides matching TRBD2. This CDR3 has 16 amino acids. Trimming at V came to 0 bases and at J to 0 bases, leaving 6 bases not matched to a gene. In germline, CDR1 is DFQATT, CDR2 SNEGSKA (reference sequence). The CDR3 region has the DNA TGCAGTGCTAGAGATTGGCGGGAGGGCCTCTCCTACGAGCAGTACTTC. It codes for CSARDWREGLSYEQYF.

A word on this clonotype: The junction and the germline gene differ at one end; a read error may be behind it. The chain joins TRBV7-9 to TRBJ2-5; 7 nucleotides align to TRBD1. This CDR3 is built from 14 residues. The germline gives CDR1 SEHNR, CDR2 FQNEAQ (reference sequence). The CDR3 DNA reads TGTGCCAGCAGCTCAGGGACAGACCAAGAGGCCCAGTACTTC. It codes for CASSSGTDQEAQYF.

This chain joins TRBV7-9 and TRBJ1-4, with 8 nucleotides matching TRBD1. This CDR3 is 14 amino acids long. V dropped 4 bases and J dropped 6; count of bases not matched to a gene: 4. The V gene's germline CDR1 is SEHNR and CDR2 FQNEAQ (reference sequence). The CDR3 bases are TGTGCCAGCAGCTCGACAGGGGCGGATGAAAAACTGTTTTTT. Residues: CASSSTGADEKLFF.

This clonotype was observed a handful of times. CDR3 coding DNA: TGTGCCAGCAGAGACAGGGTAAATCAGCCCCAGCATTTT. It encodes CASRDRVNQPQHF. The chain carries TRBV2 and TRBJ1-5, with 7 bases fitting TRBD1. Unmatched junction bases numbered 3, after V lost 6 bases and J lost 4 bases. Germline V gene data show CDR1 as SNHLY and CDR2 as FYNNEI. The CDR3 is 13 residues long.

This clonotype was seen repeatedly, ten times or more. The V and J genes are TRBV2 and TRBJ2-7; maybe TRBD1 (6 bases). Trimming removed 6 bases at V and 0 bases at J, with 15 bases between. This CDR3 has 15 residues. The germline gives CDR1 SNHLY, CDR2 FYNNEI. The CDR3 DNA is TGTGCCAGCAGCCAAGGACAGTCCATCTCCTACGAGCAGTACTTC. Its translation: CASSQGQSISYEQYF.

In this sample, this clonotype turned up many times. The genes are TRBV28 and TRBJ2-7; D may be TRBD2 (6 bases). Deletions cut 2 bases from V and 2 bases from J, with 19 bases between. The CDR3 totals 17 residues. CDR1 is MDHEN and CDR2 is SYDVKM in the germline V gene. CDR3: CASSLHPPSARAYEQYF. In nucleotides, the CDR3 is TGTGCCAGCAGTTTACATCCCCCTAGCGCCAGGGCCTACGAGCAGTACTTC.

With regard to this clonotype: With a much larger clone just one base away, this may be a read error. The chain combines TRBV6-9 with TRBJ2-7; 14 bases agree with TRBD2. The CDR3 is 16 residues long. J was trimmed by 12 bases and V by 3 bases; bases with no gene match: 13. CDR1 MNHGY and CDR2 SVAAGI come from the germline V gene. CDR3 protein: CASSYSRTSGRSVRYF. The CDR3 bases are TGTGCCAGCAGTTACTCAAGGACTAGCGGGAGGTCGGTGCGGTACTTC.

The gene calls are TRBV28 and TRBJ2-7; TRBD1 matches at 7 bases. The junction had 9 bases not matched to a gene; V was cut back by 5 bases and J by 2 bases. CDR3 length: 15 amino acids. The germline gives CDR1 MDHEN, CDR2 SYDVKM. The CDR3 is CASSPYTGATYEQYF. The CDR3 DNA is TGTGCCAGCAGTCCCTATACAGGGGCAACCTACGAGCAGTACTTC.

J is TRBJ2-1 and V is TRBV28; 11 nucleotides line up with TRBD2. Losses at the gene ends were 3 bases for V and 4 bases for J; bases not matched to a gene: 8. The CDR3 spans 17 residues. Germline assignment: CDR1 MDHEN and CDR2 SYDVKM. CDR3 in amino acids: CASSLASGRYGYNEQFF. The CDR3 bases are TGTGCCAGCAGTTTGGCTAGCGGGAGGTATGGATACAATGAGCAGTTCTTC.

This clonotype was detected many times. The rearrangement joins TRBV28 to TRBJ2-7; 7 bases are shared with TRBD1. Germline V gives CDR1 MDHEN, CDR2 SYDVKM. This CDR3 contains 15 residues. The ends lost 2 bases at V and 2 bases at J; junction bases unmatched: 6. The CDR3 DNA is TGTGCCAGCAGTTTAGTGGCAGGGGGTGCCTACGAGCAGTACTTC. Its translation: CASSLVAGGAYEQYF.